This TCR beta chain came from a study of siplizumab effects on memory and regulatory T cells. Study observations and caveats: Proliferating siplizumab-cultured Tregs lacked confirmed suppressive function. Naive T cells seemed more diverse than memory cells and seemed major alloresponse contributors.

TCR templates numbering 90,000 to 100,000 were assayed per sample. The repertoire was sequenced with immunoSEQ multiplex PCR; TCRdb's copy has only in-frame clones and lacks some. Among 100,000 to 110,000 clones listed, 75% to 95% were seen once. Concerning this clone itself: Antigen: not known.

Per the germline V gene, CDR1 is SGHAT and CDR2 is FQNNGV. The CDR3 loop spans 16 amino acids. The V and J ends lost 3 bases and 0 bases, in that order; junction bases with no gene match: 6. Sequencing was done on a sample of CD4+ T cells sorted from blood. This receptor was obtained from a human donor in good health. This chain connects TRBV11-2 to TRBJ1-2, with 8 bases matching TRBD1. CDR3 sequence reads: CASSFAGQESNYGYTF. CDR3 nucleotide sequence: TGTGCCAGCAGCTTTGCGGGACAGGAGTCTAACTATGGCTACACCTTC.